This T cell receptor (beta chain) was retrieved from a study of shared clonotypes between healthy human individuals. Study results and caveats: Shared across several donors were around 5% of the naive CD4 clonotypes. Blood was the sole source, and tissue repertoires probably differ.

Investigators divided CD4+ cells into CD45RA+ naive and CD45RA-negative memory subsets. Trimming removed 4 bases at V and 3 bases at J, with 14 bases between. CDR1 is SGHNT and CDR2 is YYREEE in the germline V gene (reference sequence). The CDR3 covers 14 residues. Some 30,000 T cell genomes, or about 0.2 ug DNA, went into the sorted-subset replicate PCRs. Here immunoSEQ multiplex PCR was the method, and the copy in TCRdb shows in-frame clones only, minus some. The sample lists roughly 2 million clones; 90% to 97% were seen once. A note on this clone: The target antigen is unknown.

This TCR was sampled from a man between 18 and 29 years old in good health. Specimen: naive CD4+ T cells sorted from blood. Documented subset: CD45RA+ positively selected. V is TRBV5-4 and J is TRBJ2-7; D is perhaps TRBD1 (6 bases). In DNA, the CDR3 is TGTGCCAGCAGCCCGGACAACAGGGACTACGAGCAGTACTTC. Residues: CASSPDNRDYEQYF.